A selection of T cell receptor beta chains follows, all from one sample in a study of chemoradiotherapy in HPV16-positive cancers. Profiling relied on immunoSEQ multiplex PCR, and the TCRdb table lists in-frame clones only, not all of them. This sample has 25,000 to 35,000 clones, with approximately 91% found just once. This material consisted of blood, taken from a patient who underwent chemoradiotherapy. These receptor sequences come from a human donor with HPV-associated anogenital cancer. CDR3s include the opening cysteine and the closing phenylalanine or tryptophan. The order of the fields is clone size, J gene, D gene, V gene, CDR3 protein, CDR3 DNA. A D gene is named only where the DNA matches it firmly. Size is omitted from some rows. Given values are once, few, many or a class for expanded clones.

abundance: NA
j_gene: TRBJ2-1
d_gene: TRBD2
v_gene: TRBV18
CDR3aa: CASSPPASGGGGNEQFF
CDR3nt: TGTGCCAGCTCACCACCGGCCAGCGGGGGAGGAGGGAATGAGCAGTTCTTC

abundance: NA
j_gene: TRBJ2-3
d_gene: NA
v_gene: TRBV29-1
CDR3aa: CSSCYGYTDTQYF
CDR3nt: TGCAGTTCCTGCTATGGCTACACAGATACGCAGTATTTT

abundance: NA
j_gene: TRBJ1-5
d_gene: NA
v_gene: TRBV27
CDR3aa: CASSPWGGDQPQHF
CDR3nt: TGTGCCAGCTCCCCCTGGGGGGGGGATCAGCCCCAGCATTTT

abundance: NA
j_gene: TRBJ2-1
d_gene: NA
v_gene: TRBV19
CDR3aa: CASSPGYNEQFF
CDR3nt: TGTGCCAGTAGTCCCGGATACAATGAGCAGTTCTTC

abundance: few
j_gene: TRBJ1-2
d_gene: TRBD1
v_gene: TRBV6-1
CDR3aa: CASSEWDRGGYTF
CDR3nt: TGTGCCAGCAGTGAATGGGACAGGGGCGGCTACACCTTC

abundance: NA
j_gene: TRBJ1-2
d_gene: NA
v_gene: TRBV19
CDR3aa: CASRTRDTFNYGYTF
CDR3nt: TGTGCCAGTAGAACTCGGGACACCTTTAACTATGGCTACACCTTC

abundance: NA
j_gene: TRBJ2-3
d_gene: NA
v_gene: TRBV5-1
CDR3aa: CASRWRVDPDTQYF
CDR3nt: TGCGCCAGCCGCTGGCGAGTAGACCCAGATACGCAGTATTTT

abundance: once
j_gene: TRBJ2-7
d_gene: TRBD2
v_gene: TRBV5-3
CDR3aa: CASSLDGDREGRYF
CDR3nt: TGTGCCAGCAGCTTGGACGGGGACCGGGAGGGCCGATACTTC

abundance: NA
j_gene: TRBJ1-1
d_gene: TRBD1
v_gene: TRBV6-6
CDR3aa: CATRDRALLATEAFF
CDR3nt: TGTGCCACACGTGACAGGGCCCTTTTGGCCACTGAAGCTTTCTTT

abundance: NA
j_gene: TRBJ1-1
d_gene: NA
v_gene: TRBV11-3
CDR3aa: CASSLDNQNTEAFF
CDR3nt: TGTGCCAGCAGCTTAGATAACCAAAACACTGAAGCTTTCTTT

abundance: NA
j_gene: TRBJ2-5
d_gene: NA
v_gene: TRBV7-2
CDR3aa: CASSLVEGRSQYF
CDR3nt: TGTGCCAGCAGCTTAGTCGAGGGGCGGTCCCAGTACTTC

abundance: NA
j_gene: TRBJ1-3
d_gene: NA
v_gene: TRBV4-1
CDR3aa: CASSQEFPGQSSGNTIYF
CDR3nt: TGCGCCAGCAGCCAAGAGTTCCCGGGACAAAGCTCTGGAAACACCATATATTTT

abundance: NA
j_gene: TRBJ2-3
d_gene: NA
v_gene: TRBV19
CDR3aa: CASSSNPDTQYF
CDR3nt: TGTGCCAGTAGTTCCAATCCAGATACGCAGTATTTT

abundance: NA
j_gene: TRBJ2-7
d_gene: TRBD1
v_gene: TRBV19
CDR3aa: CASSPTGTGGSYEQYF
CDR3nt: TGTGCCAGTAGCCCAACGGGGACAGGGGGCTCGTACGAGCAGTACTTC

abundance: NA
j_gene: TRBJ1-2
d_gene: NA
v_gene: TRBV7-2
CDR3aa: CASSLVEGPYGYTF
CDR3nt: TGTGCCAGCAGCTTAGTGGAGGGGCCCTATGGCTACACCTTC

abundance: NA
j_gene: TRBJ1-6
d_gene: NA
v_gene: TRBV6-5
CDR3aa: CASSYLVAGRDSPLHF
CDR3nt: TGTGCCAGCAGTTACCTCGTCGCAGGGAGGGACTCACCCCTCCACTTT

abundance: few
j_gene: TRBJ2-5
d_gene: NA
v_gene: TRBV18
CDR3aa: CASSPRASTDQETQYF
CDR3nt: TGTGCCAGCTCACCACGGGCTAGCACCGACCAAGAGACCCAGTACTTC

abundance: NA
j_gene: TRBJ1-2
d_gene: NA
v_gene: TRBV6-1
CDR3aa: CASSAPRGYTF
CDR3nt: TGTGCCAGCAGTGCCCCACGGGGCTACACCTTC

abundance: NA
j_gene: TRBJ2-7
d_gene: NA
v_gene: TRBV5-6
CDR3aa: CASSFGRQGDEQYF
CDR3nt: TGTGCCAGCAGCTTCGGGCGCCAGGGCGACGAGCAGTACTTC

abundance: NA
j_gene: TRBJ1-2
d_gene: NA
v_gene: TRBV7-3
CDR3aa: CASSQYDLTYGYTF
CDR3nt: TGTGCCAGCAGCCAATACGACCTCACCTACGGCTACACCTTC

abundance: NA
j_gene: TRBJ2-1
d_gene: NA
v_gene: TRBV29-1
CDR3aa: CSVEVGEAYRNEQFF
CDR3nt: TGCAGCGTTGAAGTTGGGGAGGCATACAGGAATGAGCAGTTCTTC

abundance: NA
j_gene: TRBJ1-5
d_gene: NA
v_gene: TRBV15
CDR3aa: CATSKGTSSGNQPQHF
CDR3nt: TGTGCCACCAGCAAGGGGACTTCATCGGGCAATCAGCCCCAGCATTTT

abundance: NA
j_gene: TRBJ2-3
d_gene: TRBD1
v_gene: TRBV7-9
CDR3aa: CASSLSTGEKDTQYF
CDR3nt: TGTGCCAGCAGCTTAAGTACAGGGGAAAAAGATACGCAGTATTTT